Shown below are 13 T cell receptor beta chains from a single sample sequenced in a study of PD-1 blockade in classical Hodgkin lymphoma. This sample's time point: cycle 4 day 1 (C4D1), after 6 weeks of nivolumab. Exposure to brentuximab vedotin varied, and each patient had relapsed following autologous stem cell transplantation. Data came from immunoSEQ multiplex PCR; TCRdb stores just in-frame clones and leaves some out. The table has about 33,000 clones, approximately 65% seen once. This material consisted of peripheral blood mononuclear cells (PBMCs), taken before the fourth cycle of nivolumab. These receptors came from a human donor with classical Hodgkin lymphoma.

The chain carries TRBV6-6 and TRBJ1-1, with D tentatively TRBD1 (6 bases). V lost 0 bases to trimming and J lost 1 base, with 6 bases between them. CDR1 is MNHNY, CDR2 SVGAGI, per germline (reference sequence). This CDR3 has 14 amino acids. DNA of the CDR3: TGTGCCAGCAGTTACTCGGACAGGAACACTGAAGCTTTCTTT. Translation gives CASSYSDRNTEAFF.

This clone has more than one count but fewer than ten. The gene calls are TRBV5-1 and TRBJ1-2, with D tentatively TRBD1 (5 bases). Germline lookup yields CDR1 SGHRS and CDR2 YFSETQ. V lost 2 bases to trimming and J lost 2 bases, with 13 bases between them. The CDR3 covers 15 residues. CDR3 DNA: TGCGCCAGCAGCTTTTTTGGGACTGACAACTATGGCTACACCTTC. This sequence encodes CASSFFGTDNYGYTF.

The chain has TRBV15 and TRBJ2-6, with a possible D match to TRBD2 (5 bases). Germline-derived CDR1 and CDR2 are LNHNV and YYDKDF (reference sequence). CDR3 size: 17 residues. Trimming pared 0 bases from V and 1 base from J, leaving 10 bases between. In DNA form, the CDR3 reads TGTGCCACCAGCAGAGATCGGGGTCTTTCTGGGGCCAACGTCCTGACTTTC. Translating it yields CATSRDRGLSGANVLTF. Variable domain in full (rest from reference TRBV15 and TRBJ2-6): DAMVIQNPRYQVTQFGKPVTLSCSQTLNHNVMYWYQQKSSQAPKLLFHYYDKDFNNEADTPDNFQSRRPNTSFCFLDIRSPGLGDTAMYLCATSRDRGLSGANVLTFGAGSRLTVL.

The chain employs TRBV7-2 and TRBJ2-7, with D perhaps matching TRBD2 (6 bases). The CDR3 contains 13 residues. The germline V gene has CDR1 SGHTA and CDR2 FQGNSA. V lost 5 bases to trimming and J lost 0 bases, with 8 bases between them. CDR3 protein: CASSPGLSYEQYF. The CDR3 DNA follows: TGTGCCAGCAGCCCGGGACTCTCCTACGAGCAGTACTTC. Full variable domain (rest looked up from reference TRBV7-2 and TRBJ2-7): GAGVSQSPSNKVTEKGKDVELRCDPISGHTALYWYRQSLGQGLEFLIYFQGNSAPDKSGLPSDRFSAERTGGSVSTLTIQRTQQEDSAVYLCASSPGLSYEQYFGPGTRLTVT.

The chain combines TRBV19 with TRBJ1-2; 8 nucleotides match TRBD1. CDR1 is LNHDA, CDR2 SQIVND, per germline (reference sequence). This CDR3 has 15 residues. V trimming: 4 bases; J trimming: 2 bases; junction bases outside the gene matches: 6. The CDR3 loop reads CASSTRQGSNYGYTF. The CDR3 DNA sequence: TGTGCCAGTAGTACACGACAGGGGTCGAACTATGGCTACACCTTC.

The rearrangement links TRBV5-1 to TRBJ2-7; 11 bases fit TRBD1. Germline CDR1 is SGHRS and CDR2 is YFSETQ. The CDR3 consists of 19 residues. Unmatched junction bases numbered 14, after V lost 0 bases and J lost 3 bases. CDR3 residues: CASSLGSDRGRTIVYEQYF. CDR3 DNA: TGCGCCAGCAGCTTGGGGTCGGACAGGGGGCGAACTATCGTCTACGAGCAGTACTTC.

The genes are TRBV9 and TRBJ1-4; 7 nucleotides agree with TRBD1. Germline loops: CDR1 SGDLS, CDR2 YYNGEE. V lost 4 bases, J lost 4 bases, and 4 bases stayed unmatched. The CDR3 has 14 amino acids. This CDR3 reads CASSRTGLNEKLFF. CDR3 nucleotide sequence: TGTGCCAGCAGCCGGACAGGCCTTAATGAAAAACTGTTTTTT.

This clone was counted a single time. The V gene is TRBV7-9, the J gene TRBJ1-1, with D possibly TRBD1 on 5 matching bases. This CDR3 comprises 14 residues. Germline CDR1 and CDR2: SEHNR and FQNEAQ (reference sequence). Trimming took 3 bases from V and 4 from J, leaving 12 bases between them. The CDR3 spells CASSLVGGTTEAFF. CDR3 nucleotides: TGTGCCAGCAGCTTGGTTGGGGGGACCACTGAAGCTTTCTTT. The variable domain in full, completed from reference TRBV7-9 and TRBJ1-1, reads DTGVSQNPRHKITKRGQNVTFRCDPISEHNRLYWYRQTLGQGPEFLTYFQNEAQLEKSRLLSDRFSAERPKGSFSTLEIQRTEQGDSAMYLCASSLVGGTTEAFFGQGTRLTVV.

This chain connects TRBV19 to TRBJ2-3, with 7 bases matching TRBD1. Germline V gene data show CDR1 as LNHDA and CDR2 as SQIVND (reference sequence). Trimming at V came to 10 bases and at J to 0 bases, leaving 10 bases not matched to a gene. The CDR3 consists of 15 residues. In DNA form, the CDR3 reads TGTGCCACCAAGGACAGGCATTCTAGCACAGATACGCAGTATTTT. As protein: CATKDRHSSTDTQYF.

CDR3 sequence (DNA): TGTGCCACCGGACAGGAGACCTATGGCTACACCTTC. Translating it yields CATGQETYGYTF. The chain carries TRBV10-3 and TRBJ1-2; 7 positions match TRBD1. With V trimmed by 10 bases and J by 4 bases, 6 bases remained unmatched. Germline V gives CDR1 ENHRY, CDR2 SYGVKD. The CDR3 is 12 residues long.

The chain combines TRBV7-6 with TRBJ2-1, with 8 bases lining up with TRBD1. Germline V CDR1 and CDR2: SGHVS, FNYEAQ. The CDR3 covers 16 residues. Trimming took 1 base from V and 6 from J; bases not matched to a gene: 8. DNA for the CDR3: TGTGCCAGCAGCTTAGTGGCAGGGGGCGATCCCAATGAGCAGTTCTTC. As protein: CASSLVAGGDPNEQFF.

The chain uses TRBV7-3 and TRBJ2-1, with D perhaps matching TRBD2 (6 bases). Germline CDR1 is SGHTA and CDR2 is FQGTGA. This CDR3 spans 16 amino acids. V was trimmed by 0 bases and J by 7 bases, leaving 16 bases between them. This chain's CDR3 is CASSLTGGLPGNEQFF. The CDR3 region has the DNA TGTGCCAGCAGCTTAACGGGGGGACTCCCTGGAAATGAGCAGTTCTTC.

This clone was seen only a few times. This chain connects TRBV7-6 to TRBJ2-2; 7 bases line up with TRBD2. Per germline, CDR1 SGHVS and CDR2 FNYEAQ. V shed 2 bases and J 3 bases; nucleotides not matched to a gene: 0. This CDR3 region has 14 residues. The CDR3 protein is CASSLLADTGELFF. The CDR3 DNA reads as TGTGCCAGCAGCTTACTAGCGGACACCGGGGAGCTGTTTTTT. Complete variable domain (other parts from reference TRBV7-6 and TRBJ2-2): GAGVSQSPRYKVTKRGQDVALRCDPISGHVSLYWYRQALGQGPEFLTYFNYEAQQDKSGLPNDRFSAERPEGSISTLTIQRTEQRDSAMYRCASSLLADTGELFFGEGSRLTVL.